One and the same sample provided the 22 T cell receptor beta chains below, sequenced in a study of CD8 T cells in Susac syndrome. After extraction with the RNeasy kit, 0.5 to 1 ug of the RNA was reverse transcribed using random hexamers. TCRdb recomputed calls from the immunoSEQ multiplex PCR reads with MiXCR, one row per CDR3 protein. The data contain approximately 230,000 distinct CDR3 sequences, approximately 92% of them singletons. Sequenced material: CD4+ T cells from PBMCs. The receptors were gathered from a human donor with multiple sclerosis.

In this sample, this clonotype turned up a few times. DNA for the CDR3: TGTGCCAGCAGTTTACAGGGGGTGTCTAGCACAGATACGCAGTATTTT. Encoded protein: CASSLQGVSSTDTQYF. The chain combines TRBV28 with TRBJ2-3; 7 nucleotides agree with TRBD1. This CDR3 contains 16 residues. The germline V gene has CDR1 MDHEN and CDR2 SYDVKM. Trimming at V came to 2 bases and at J to 0 bases, leaving 5 bases not matched to a gene.

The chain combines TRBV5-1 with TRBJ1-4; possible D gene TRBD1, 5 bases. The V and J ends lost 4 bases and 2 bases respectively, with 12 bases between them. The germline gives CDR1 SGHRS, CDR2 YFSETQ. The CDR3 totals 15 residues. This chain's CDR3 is CASSTDSQTNEKLFF. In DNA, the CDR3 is TGCGCCAGCAGCACCGACAGTCAGACTAATGAAAAACTGTTTTTT.

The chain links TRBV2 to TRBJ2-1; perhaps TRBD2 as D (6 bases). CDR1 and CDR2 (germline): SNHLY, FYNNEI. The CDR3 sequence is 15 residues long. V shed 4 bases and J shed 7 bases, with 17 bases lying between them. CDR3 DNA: TGTGCCAGCAGTGGAGGGCTGGGGGGTTCGAATGAGCAGTTCTTC. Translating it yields CASSGGLGGSNEQFF.

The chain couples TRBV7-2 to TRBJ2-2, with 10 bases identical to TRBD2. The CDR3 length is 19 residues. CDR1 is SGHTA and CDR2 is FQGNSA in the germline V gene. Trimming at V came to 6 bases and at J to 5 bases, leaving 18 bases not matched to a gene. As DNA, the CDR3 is TGTGCCAGCAGTCCCGGGCGGGGTCTAGCGGGAGTCGGTACCGGGGAGCTGTTTTTT. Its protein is CASSPGRGLAGVGTGELFF.

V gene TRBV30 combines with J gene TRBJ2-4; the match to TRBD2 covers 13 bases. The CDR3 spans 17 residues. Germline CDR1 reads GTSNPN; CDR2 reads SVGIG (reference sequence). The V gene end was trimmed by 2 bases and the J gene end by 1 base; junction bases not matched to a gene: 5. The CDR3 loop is CAWSTSGGGVAKNIQYF. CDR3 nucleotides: TGTGCCTGGAGTACTAGCGGGGGGGGAGTCGCCAAAAACATTCAGTACTTC.

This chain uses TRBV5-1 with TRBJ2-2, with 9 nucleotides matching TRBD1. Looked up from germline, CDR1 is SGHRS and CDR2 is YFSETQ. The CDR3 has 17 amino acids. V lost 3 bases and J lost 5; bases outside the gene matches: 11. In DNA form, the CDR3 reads TGCGCCAGCAGCTCCCAAGGGACAGGGATATTTACCGGGGAGCTGTTTTTT. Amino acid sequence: CASSSQGTGIFTGELFF.

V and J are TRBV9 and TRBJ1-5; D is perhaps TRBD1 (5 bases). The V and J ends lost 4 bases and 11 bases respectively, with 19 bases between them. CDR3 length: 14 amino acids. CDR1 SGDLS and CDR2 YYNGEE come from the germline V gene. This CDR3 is CASSLRDVQSAQHF. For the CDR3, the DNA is TGTGCCAGCAGCCTCCGGGACGTCCAATCGGCCCAGCATTTT.

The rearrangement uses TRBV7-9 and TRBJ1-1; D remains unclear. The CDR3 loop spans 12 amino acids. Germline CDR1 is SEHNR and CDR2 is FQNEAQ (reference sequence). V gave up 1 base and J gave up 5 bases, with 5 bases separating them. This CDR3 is CASSLEVTEAFF. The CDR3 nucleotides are TGTGCCAGCAGCTTAGAGGTGACTGAAGCTTTCTTT.

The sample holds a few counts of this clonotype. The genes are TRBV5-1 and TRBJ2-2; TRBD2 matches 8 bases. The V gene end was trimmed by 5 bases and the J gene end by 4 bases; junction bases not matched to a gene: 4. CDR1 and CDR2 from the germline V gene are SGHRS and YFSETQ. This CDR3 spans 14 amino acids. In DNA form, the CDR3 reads TGCGCCAGCAGAGGACTAGCATCCACCGGGGAGCTGTTTTTT. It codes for CASRGLASTGELFF. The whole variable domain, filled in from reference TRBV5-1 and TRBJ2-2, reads KAGVTQTPRYLIKTRGQQVTLSCSPISGHRSVSWYQQTPGQGLQFLFEYFSETQRNKGNFPGRFSGRQFSNSRSEMNVSTLELGDSALYLCASRGLASTGELFFGEGSRLTVL.

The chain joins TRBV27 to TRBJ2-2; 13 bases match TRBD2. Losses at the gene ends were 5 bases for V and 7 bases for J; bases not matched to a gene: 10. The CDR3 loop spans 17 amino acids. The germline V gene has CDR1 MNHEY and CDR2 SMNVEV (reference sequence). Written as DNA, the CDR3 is TGTGCCAGCAGTCCCCCGGGACTAGCGGGGTTTAGCGGGGAGCTGTTTTTT. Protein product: CASSPPGLAGFSGELFF.

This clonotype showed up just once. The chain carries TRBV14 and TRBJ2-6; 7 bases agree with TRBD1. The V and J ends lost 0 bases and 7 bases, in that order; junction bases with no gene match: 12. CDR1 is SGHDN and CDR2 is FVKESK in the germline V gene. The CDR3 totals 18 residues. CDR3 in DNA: TGTGCCAGCAGCCAAGAAAAGGACAGGTTCTCTAGAGCCAACGTCCTGACTTTC. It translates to CASSQEKDRFSRANVLTF.

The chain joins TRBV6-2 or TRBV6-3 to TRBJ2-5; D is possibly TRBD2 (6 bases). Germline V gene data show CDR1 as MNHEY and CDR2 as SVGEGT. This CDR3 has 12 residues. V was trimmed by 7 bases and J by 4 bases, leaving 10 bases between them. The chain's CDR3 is CASTTAGETQYF. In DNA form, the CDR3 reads TGTGCCAGCACGACAGCGGGAGAGACCCAGTACTTC.

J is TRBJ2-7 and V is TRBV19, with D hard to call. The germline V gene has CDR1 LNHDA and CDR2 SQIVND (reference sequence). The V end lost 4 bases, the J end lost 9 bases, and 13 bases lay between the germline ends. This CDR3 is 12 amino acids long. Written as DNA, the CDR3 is TGTGCCAGTAGTACCGGCCAGTCTCGGCAGTACTTC. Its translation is CASSTGQSRQYF.

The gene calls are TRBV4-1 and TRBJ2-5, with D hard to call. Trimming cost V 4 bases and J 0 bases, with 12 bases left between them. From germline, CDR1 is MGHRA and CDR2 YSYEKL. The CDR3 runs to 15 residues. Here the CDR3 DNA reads TGCGCCAGCAGCCGCGAAGCCTGGTACCAAGAGACCCAGTACTTC. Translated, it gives CASSREAWYQETQYF.

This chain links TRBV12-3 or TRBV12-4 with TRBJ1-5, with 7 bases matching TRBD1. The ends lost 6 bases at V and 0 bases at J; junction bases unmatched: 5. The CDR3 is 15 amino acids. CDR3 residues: CASSRQGYSNQPQHF. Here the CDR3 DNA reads TGTGCCAGCAGCCGACAGGGTTATAGCAATCAGCCCCAGCATTTT.

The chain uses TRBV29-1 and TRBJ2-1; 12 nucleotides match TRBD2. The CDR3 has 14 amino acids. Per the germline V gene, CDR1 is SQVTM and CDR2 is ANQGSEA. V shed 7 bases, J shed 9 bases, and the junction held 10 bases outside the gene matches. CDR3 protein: CSGETSGGLGEQFF. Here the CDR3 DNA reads TGCAGCGGCGAGACTAGCGGGGGATTAGGTGAGCAGTTCTTC.

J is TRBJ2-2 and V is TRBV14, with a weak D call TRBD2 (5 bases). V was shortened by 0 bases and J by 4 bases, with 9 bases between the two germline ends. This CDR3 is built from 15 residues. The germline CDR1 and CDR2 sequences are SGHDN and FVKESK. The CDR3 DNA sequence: TGTGCCAGCAGCCAAGAGATCCGGGGCACCGGGGAGCTGTTTTTT. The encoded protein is CASSQEIRGTGELFF. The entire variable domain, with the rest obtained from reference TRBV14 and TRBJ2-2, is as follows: EAGVTQFPSHSVIEKGQTVTLRCDPISGHDNLYWYRRVMGKEIKFLLHFVKESKQDESGMPNNRFLAERTGGTYSTLKVQPAELEDSGVYFCASSQEIRGTGELFFGEGSRLTVL.

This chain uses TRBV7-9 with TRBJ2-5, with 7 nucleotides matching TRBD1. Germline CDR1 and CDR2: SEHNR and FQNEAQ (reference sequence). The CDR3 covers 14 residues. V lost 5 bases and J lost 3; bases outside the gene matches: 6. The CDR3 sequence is CASSPDRAKETQYF. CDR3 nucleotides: TGTGCCAGCAGCCCTGACAGGGCGAAAGAGACCCAGTACTTC.

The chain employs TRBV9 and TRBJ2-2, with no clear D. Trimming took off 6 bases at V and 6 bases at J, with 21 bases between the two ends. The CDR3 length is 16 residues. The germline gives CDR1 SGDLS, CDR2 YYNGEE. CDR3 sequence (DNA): TGTGCCAGCACCCCAGACCCCCTAGTTCTGGCCGGGGAGCTGTTTTTT. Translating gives CASTPDPLVLAGELFF. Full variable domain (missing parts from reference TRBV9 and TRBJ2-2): DSGVTQTPKHLITATGQRVTLRCSPRSGDLSVYWYQQSLDQGLQFLIQYYNGEERAKGNILERFSAQQFPDLHSELNLSSLELGDSALYFCASTPDPLVLAGELFFGEGSRLTVL.

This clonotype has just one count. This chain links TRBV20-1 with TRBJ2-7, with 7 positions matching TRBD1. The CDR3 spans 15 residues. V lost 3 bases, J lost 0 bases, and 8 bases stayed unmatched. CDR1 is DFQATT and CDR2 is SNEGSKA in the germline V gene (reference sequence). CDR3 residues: CSARHPGQSSYEQYF. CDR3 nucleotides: TGCAGTGCTAGGCACCCGGGACAGAGCTCCTACGAGCAGTACTTC.

CDR3 in amino acids: CAWSSFRNQPQHF. CDR3 in DNA: TGTGCCTGGAGTTCATTCCGCAATCAGCCCCAGCATTTT. The J gene is TRBJ1-5, the V gene TRBV30, with D uncertain. V was pared by 2 bases and J by 2 bases, with 7 bases between. Germline V gene lookup returns CDR1 GTSNPN and CDR2 SVGIG (reference sequence). The CDR3 covers 13 residues.

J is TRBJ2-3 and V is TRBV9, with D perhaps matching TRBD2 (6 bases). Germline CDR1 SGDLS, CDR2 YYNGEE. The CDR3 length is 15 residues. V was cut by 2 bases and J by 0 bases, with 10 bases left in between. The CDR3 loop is CASSVGLTSTDTQYF. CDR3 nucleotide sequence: TGTGCCAGCAGCGTGGGACTTACCAGCACAGATACGCAGTATTTT. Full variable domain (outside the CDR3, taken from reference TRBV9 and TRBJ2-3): DSGVTQTPKHLITATGQRVTLRCSPRSGDLSVYWYQQSLDQGLQFLIQYYNGEERAKGNILERFSAQQFPDLHSELNLSSLELGDSALYFCASSVGLTSTDTQYFGPGTRLTVL.